A single sample gave rise to the 29 T cell receptor beta chains below, sequenced in a study of beta chain features in type 1 diabetes. Expressed TCRB transcripts were sequenced after all isolated RNA was converted to cDNA. TCRdb's copy holds only in-frame clones and misses some; the assay was immunoSEQ multiplex PCR. The table has about 320,000 clones, 14% seen once. The sequenced sample was central memory CD4+ T cells from blood. These receptors all stem from a young man in good health.

The chain uses TRBV27 and TRBJ1-2, with 7 bases lining up with TRBD1. Trimming removed 6 bases from V and 8 bases from J; junction bases left unmatched: 9. The germline V gene has CDR1 MNHEY and CDR2 SMNVEV (reference sequence). The CDR3 sequence is 13 residues long. Here the CDR3 DNA reads TGTGCCAGCAGGCCAGGGGGAACGTCGGGCTACACCTTC. Protein sequence: CASRPGGTSGYTF.

This clone was observed a few times. The rearrangement links TRBV18 to TRBJ1-2; 8 bases align to TRBD1. The junction had 20 bases not matched to a gene; V was cut back by 8 bases and J by 6 bases. Germline V gene lookup returns CDR1 KGHSH and CDR2 LQKENI. This CDR3 is built from 17 residues. CDR3 region: CASTRLWAQGAEDGYTF. Here the CDR3 DNA reads TGTGCCAGCACCCGTCTTTGGGCGCAGGGGGCTGAGGATGGCTACACCTTC.

Note on this clone: At one end the junction does not follow the germline gene, possibly because of a read error. The chain joins TRBV2 to TRBJ2-7; the D gene is possibly TRBD1 (6 bases). The CDR3 sequence is 12 residues long. Per germline, CDR1 SNHLY and CDR2 FYNNEI. The CDR3, as DNA: TGTGCCAGCAGTGAAGTGTTACAGGGCCAAATCTTC. Residues: CASSEVLQGQIF.

This clone has ten or more counts. The chain employs TRBV16 and TRBJ1-5; D gene unclear. The germline gives CDR1 KGHSY, CDR2 FQNENV. CDR3 size: 13 residues. V shed 2 bases and J shed 4 bases, with 6 bases lying between them. This chain's CDR3 is CASSQRENQPQHF. DNA of the CDR3: TGTGCCAGCAGCCAACGAGAAAATCAGCCCCAGCATTTT. Using reference TRBV16 and TRBJ1-5 for the parts outside the CDR3, the full variable domain is GEEVAQTPKHLVRGEGQKAKLYCAPIKGHSYVFWYQQVLKNEFKFLISFQNENVFDETGMPKERFSAKCLPNSPCSLEIQATKLEDSAVYFCASSQRENQPQHFGDGTRLSIL.

The V and J genes are TRBV5-5 and TRBJ1-1; D is uncertain. Germline CDR1 and CDR2: SGHKS and YYEKEE (reference sequence). The CDR3 contains 14 residues. V was clipped by 0 bases and J by 6 bases, with 12 bases between them. CDR3 bases: TGTGCCAGCAGCTTGGAGACTCTACACGCTGAAGCTTTCTTT. Translating gives CASSLETLHAEAFF. Full variable domain (missing parts from reference TRBV5-5 and TRBJ1-1): DAGVTQSPTHLIKTRGQQVTLRCSPISGHKSVSWYQQVLGQGPQFIFQYYEKEERGRGNFPDRFSARQFPNYSSELNVNALLLGDSALYLCASSLETLHAEAFFGQGTRLTVV.

This clone was observed a handful of times. The chain joins TRBV6-5 to TRBJ1-1, with D tentatively TRBD1 (6 bases). V dropped 1 base and J dropped 2 bases, with 14 bases sitting between them. CDR3 length equals 16 residues. Germline V gene sequence: CDR1 MNHEY, CDR2 SVGAGI. The CDR3: CASSYWRDNANTEAFF. The CDR3 DNA follows: TGTGCCAGCAGTTACTGGCGGGACAACGCAAACACTGAAGCTTTCTTT.

The V call is TRBV2, the J call TRBJ2-1; tentatively, D is TRBD2 (5 bases). This CDR3 contains 16 residues. In germline, CDR1 is SNHLY, CDR2 FYNNEI. The ends were cut back, 2 bases at V and 0 bases at J, with 11 bases in the middle. As DNA, the CDR3 is TGTGCCAGCAGTGAATTTCTAGGGAGCTCCTACAATGAGCAGTTCTTC. Protein sequence: CASSEFLGSSYNEQFF.

The chain employs TRBV5-1 and TRBJ2-7; D possibly corresponds to TRBD1 (5 bases). V was clipped by 0 bases and J by 0 bases, with 7 bases between them. The CDR3 totals 14 residues. Per the germline V gene, CDR1 is SGHRS and CDR2 is YFSETQ. CDR3 nucleotides: TGCGCCAGCAGCTTGGGACAGAGCTCCTACGAGCAGTACTTC. Protein product: CASSLGQSSYEQYF.

V gene TRBV27 combines with J gene TRBJ2-7, with TRBD1 matching over 9 bases. Germline V gene data show CDR1 as MNHEY and CDR2 as SMNVEV (reference sequence). The V segment lost 5 bases and the J segment 10 bases; nucleotides outside the gene matches: 15. The CDR3 spans 15 residues. CDR3 sequence (DNA): TGTGCCAGCAGTCGGCCCCGGGACAGGGTGTCCTTCCAGTACTTC. Protein sequence: CASSRPRDRVSFQYF.

This clone was seen more than once but under ten times. The V gene is TRBV11-2, the J gene TRBJ2-7, with D possibly TRBD2 on 5 matching bases. This CDR3 region has 12 residues. In germline, CDR1 is SGHAT, CDR2 FQNNGV. The V gene lost 7 bases and the J gene lost 3 bases, with 10 bases spanning the gap. CDR3 DNA: TGTGCCAGCACCCCGGGGAGCTACGAGCAGTACTTC. This encodes CASTPGSYEQYF.

V gene TRBV11-2 combines with J gene TRBJ2-5; 7 nucleotides agree with TRBD2. CDR3 size: 15 residues. CDR1 and CDR2 (germline): SGHAT, FQNNGV. J was trimmed by 1 base and V by 5 bases; bases with no gene match: 7. CDR3 DNA sequence: TGTGCCAGCAGCCCCCGATTAGCGGGCCAAGAGACCCAGTACTTC. This codes for CASSPRLAGQETQYF. The variable domain in full, completed from reference TRBV11-2 and TRBJ2-5, reads EAGVAQSPRYKIIEKRQSVAFWCNPISGHATLYWYQQILGQGPKLLIQFQNNGVVDDSQLPKDRFSAERLKGVDSTLKIQPAKLEDSAVYLCASSPRLAGQETQYFGPGTRLLVL.

This clone was seen a few times. The rearrangement joins TRBV6-1 to TRBJ1-3; D not certain. V dropped 6 bases and J dropped 2 bases, with 11 bases sitting between them. This CDR3 spans 14 amino acids. Germline lookup yields CDR1 MNHNS and CDR2 SASEGT. The CDR3 loop reads CASSRRGTGNTIYF. Written as DNA, the CDR3 is TGTGCCAGCAGCCGCCGGGGTACTGGAAACACCATATATTTT.

Regarding this clone: The sample carries other DNA sequences with the same CDR3. V and J are TRBV19 and TRBJ1-1; perhaps TRBD1 as D (5 bases). In germline, CDR1 is LNHDA, CDR2 SQIVND (reference sequence). CDR3 length: 14 amino acids. Trimming removed 1 base at V and 0 bases at J, with 6 bases between. Here the CDR3 DNA reads TGTGCCAGTAGTATAGCAGGGTTGAACACTGAAGCTTTCTTT. Protein sequence: CASSIAGLNTEAFF.

In its sample, this clone was seen a few times. The CDR3: CASSLSVTGEAFF. The DNA for the CDR3 is TGTGCCAGCAGCTTATCGGTTACAGGGGAAGCTTTCTTT. This chain joins TRBV7-9 and TRBJ1-1, with a tentative D call TRBD1 (6 bases). Looked up from germline, CDR1 is SEHNR and CDR2 is FQNEAQ (reference sequence). V was shortened by 2 bases and J by 8 bases, with 12 bases between the two germline ends. The CDR3 loop spans 13 amino acids.

In this sample, this clone turned up a few times. This sequence joins TRBV5-6 and TRBJ2-1, with 9 bases matching TRBD2. The CDR3 contains 16 residues. The V gene's germline CDR1 is SGHDT and CDR2 YYEEEE. V shed 2 bases and J 4 bases; nucleotides not matched to a gene: 7. The CDR3 spells CASSFLSGRGYNEQFF. CDR3 DNA: TGTGCCAGCAGCTTCCTTAGCGGGAGAGGGTACAATGAGCAGTTCTTC.

V and J are TRBV7-9 and TRBJ2-7; weak D call: TRBD1 (6 bases). V was pared by 0 bases and J by 6 bases, with 12 bases between. Germline loops: CDR1 SEHNR, CDR2 FQNEAQ (reference sequence). The CDR3 loop spans 14 amino acids. CDR3 DNA sequence: TGTGCCAGCAGCTTAGCTCAGGGGTTGGGCGAGCAGTACTTC. Protein: CASSLAQGLGEQYF.

The chain couples TRBV5-6 to TRBJ2-7; 7 nucleotides line up with TRBD1. The CDR3 has 15 residues. The V and J ends lost 4 bases and 7 bases, in that order; junction bases with no gene match: 14. The germline V gene encodes CDR1 SGHDT and CDR2 YYEEEE. This CDR3 reads CASSVRDSRLWEQYV. DNA for the CDR3: TGTGCCAGCAGCGTACGGGACAGCCGGCTCTGGGAGCAGTACGTC.

This clone was found a few times. This chain uses TRBV10-3 with TRBJ2-4; 11 bases are shared with TRBD1. Trimming took 10 bases from V and 7 from J; bases not matched to a gene: 9. CDR3 length equals 14 residues. Per germline, CDR1 ENHRY and CDR2 SYGVKD. For the CDR3, the DNA is TGTGCCAGCAGCGACCGGGACAGGGGGAACATTCAGTACTTC. Translation gives CASSDRDRGNIQYF.

The chain is built from TRBV6-6 and TRBJ2-3; the match to TRBD2 covers 8 bases. Per germline, CDR1 MNHNY and CDR2 SVGAGI (reference sequence). This CDR3 region has 15 residues. With 5 bases clipped from V and 0 bases from J, the junction kept 4 bases outside the gene matches. For the CDR3, the DNA is TGTGCCAGCAGTCCGTCTAGCGGGAGCACAGATACGCAGTATTTT. Protein product: CASSPSSGSTDTQYF.

The gene calls are TRBV19 and TRBJ2-2, with D uncertain. V was pared by 1 base and J by 5 bases, with 8 bases between. From germline, CDR1 is LNHDA and CDR2 SQIVND (reference sequence). The CDR3 is 14 amino acids. The CDR3 region is CASSIGPSTGELFF. The CDR3, as DNA: TGTGCCAGTAGTATAGGGCCCTCTACCGGGGAGCTGTTTTTT.

This clone came up a few times. The sample carries other DNA sequences with the same CDR3. This chain uses TRBV9 with TRBJ2-3; D unresolved. CDR1 and CDR2 from the germline V gene are SGDLS and YYNGEE. V was clipped by 4 bases and J by 0 bases, with 6 bases between them. The CDR3 totals 13 residues. The CDR3 sequence: CASSSPSTDTQYF. DNA of the CDR3: TGTGCCAGCAGCTCTCCAAGCACAGATACGCAGTATTTT. Variable domain in full (rest from reference TRBV9 and TRBJ2-3): DSGVTQTPKHLITATGQRVTLRCSPRSGDLSVYWYQQSLDQGLQFLIQYYNGEERAKGNILERFSAQQFPDLHSELNLSSLELGDSALYFCASSSPSTDTQYFGPGTRLTVL.

The chain links TRBV7-2 to TRBJ1-1; D not resolved. CDR3 length equals 14 residues. The ends were cut back, 2 bases at V and 2 bases at J, with 9 bases in the middle. Germline V CDR1 and CDR2: SGHTA, FQGNSA. The CDR3 is CASSLNSRNTEAFF. CDR3 DNA: TGTGCCAGCAGCTTAAACAGCCGAAACACTGAAGCTTTCTTT.

A few counts support this clone. The chain couples TRBV11-2 to TRBJ2-7; 7 bases are shared with TRBD2. V gave up 5 bases and J gave up 3 bases; unmatched junction bases: 4. Germline lookup yields CDR1 SGHAT and CDR2 FQNNGV. The CDR3 is made up of 13 amino acids. CDR3 DNA: TGTGCCAGCAGCCTCGGGGGGAGCTACGAGCAGTACTTC. Encoded protein: CASSLGGSYEQYF.

This clone showed up just a few times. A far larger clone is one nucleotide away, so this likely arose from a read error. The gene calls are TRBV5-4 and TRBJ2-7; D unresolved. Germline values: CDR1 SGHNT, CDR2 YYREEE (reference sequence). The CDR3 extends over 13 amino acids. Here the CDR3 DNA reads TGTGGCAGCAGTTCGGACGCCGACGACGAGCAGTACTTC. Translated, it gives CGSSSDADDEQYF.

Only a few counts were recorded for this clone. The CDR3 bases are TGTGCCAGCAGTCCCGGGGGTATGAATACGCAGTATTTT. Encoded protein: CASSPGGMNTQYF. This chain uses TRBV6-1 with TRBJ2-3; D is perhaps TRBD2 (6 bases). The CDR3 is 13 residues long. Looked up from germline, CDR1 is MNHNS and CDR2 is SASEGT. V was shortened by 5 bases and J by 7 bases, with 13 bases between the two germline ends.

The chain uses TRBV11-2 and TRBJ1-5; D is uncertain. Germline V gives CDR1 SGHAT, CDR2 FQNNGV. Deletions cut 1 base from V and 3 bases from J, with 7 bases between. The CDR3 runs 14 residues. CDR3 loop: CASSLAGNNQPQHF. As DNA, the CDR3 is TGTGCCAGCAGCTTAGCAGGCAACAATCAGCCCCAGCATTTT.

DNA for the CDR3: TGTGCCAGCAGTTCAGCGGGACAGGGGGAAGAGACCCAGTACTTC. Its translation is CASSSAGQGEETQYF. This rearrangement joins TRBV27 to TRBJ2-5, with 11 bases that match TRBD1. Trimming at V came to 4 bases and at J to 3 bases, leaving 4 bases not matched to a gene. The CDR3 loop spans 15 amino acids. In germline, CDR1 is MNHEY, CDR2 SMNVEV (reference sequence).

The gene calls are TRBV7-6 and TRBJ2-5, with D unresolved. V lost 5 bases and J 1 base, leaving 8 bases between the germline ends. This CDR3 comprises 13 residues. Germline values: CDR1 SGHVS, CDR2 FNYEAQ. The CDR3 protein is CASSADRQETQYF. The CDR3 bases are TGTGCCAGCAGCGCCGACCGCCAAGAGACCCAGTACTTC.

The chain uses TRBV4-2 and TRBJ2-5; 7 bases line up with TRBD2. This CDR3 spans 14 amino acids. From germline, CDR1 is LGHNA and CDR2 YNFKEQ. Trimming removed 5 bases from V and 0 bases from J; junction bases left unmatched: 3. The CDR3 DNA sequence: TGTGCCAGCAGCTGGGGGACTAACCAAGAGACCCAGTACTTC. This encodes CASSWGTNQETQYF.